A selection of T cell receptor beta chains follows, all from one sample in a study of blood T cell repertoires in COVID-19. Data came from immunoSEQ multiplex PCR; TCRdb stores just in-frame clones and leaves some out. The repertoire holds about 290,000 clones, with around 85% as singletons. The specimen sequenced was peripheral blood. Every receptor here comes from a woman aged 45-65 years with active or convalescent COVID-19. The CDR3 runs from the conserved cysteine through the conserved F or W.

v_call: TRBV7-9; j_call: TRBJ2-7; cdr3_aa: CASGQEGHSYEQYF
v_call: TRBV6-4; j_call: TRBJ1-1; cdr3_aa: CASSEHTGRTEAFF
v_call: TRBV19; j_call: TRBJ1-4; cdr3_aa: CASSISQGANEKLFF
v_call: TRBV18; j_call: TRBJ2-5; cdr3_aa: CASSPRRQTGYPQETQYF
v_call: TRBV19; j_call: TRBJ2-1; cdr3_aa: CASSGLAGRDEQFF
v_call: TRBV5-1; j_call: TRBJ2-3; cdr3_aa: CASSAETSGKITDTQYF
v_call: TRBV5-5; j_call: TRBJ1-4; cdr3_aa: CASSFQPGQGDEKLFF
v_call: TRBV29-1; j_call: TRBJ1-2; cdr3_aa: CSVVTVSYGYTF
v_call: TRBV7-8; j_call: TRBJ2-7; cdr3_aa: CASSFDRGPDEQYF
v_call: TRBV3-1/TRBV3-2; j_call: TRBJ2-7; cdr3_aa: CASRSRTYEQYF
v_call: TRBV3-1/TRBV3-2; j_call: TRBJ2-7; cdr3_aa: CASSQARGRGVYEQYF
v_call: TRBV27; j_call: TRBJ1-2; cdr3_aa: CASSSLGTGHGYTF
v_call: TRBV5-1; j_call: TRBJ1-2; cdr3_aa: CASSSQDTGGNTF
v_call: TRBV19; j_call: TRBJ2-1; cdr3_aa: CASTMGTSALDEQFF
v_call: TRBV5-5; j_call: TRBJ1-3; cdr3_aa: CASSFDRGLSSGNTIYF
v_call: TRBV28; j_call: TRBJ2-7; cdr3_aa: CASGQLSYEQYF
v_call: TRBV11-2; j_call: TRBJ2-3; cdr3_aa: CASSSGQVTWQYF
v_call: TRBV29-1; j_call: TRBJ2-1; cdr3_aa: CSTTGTSGSGEQFF
v_call: TRBV7-2; j_call: TRBJ1-1; cdr3_aa: CASSLQGRNTEAFF
v_call: TRBV28; j_call: TRBJ1-4; cdr3_aa: CASSIRTALGEKLFF
v_call: TRBV6-1; j_call: TRBJ1-6; cdr3_aa: CASSEAWGSELNSPLHF
v_call: TRBV21-1; j_call: TRBJ1-1; cdr3_aa: CASSPRQVANTEAFF
v_call: TRBV5-1; j_call: TRBJ2-2; cdr3_aa: CASSLGRGAGELFF
v_call: TRBV20-1; j_call: TRBJ1-6; cdr3_aa: CSASRLGQGMSPLHF
v_call: TRBV25-1; j_call: TRBJ2-7; cdr3_aa: CASSPPPPSYEQYF
v_call: TRBV6-6; j_call: TRBJ2-3; cdr3_aa: CASSPLGRNTDTQYF